This T cell receptor beta chain was sequenced in a study of breast tumors, draining lymph nodes, adjacent tissues (dated by TCRdb to the mid-2010s). At the level of the whole study: In breast cancer patients, the study compared the TCR beta repertoires of tumor, adjacent nontumor tissue and axillary lymph nodes. The study aimed to assess the relationships and possible T-cell exchange between tumor, surrounding tissue and draining lymph node repertoires in human breast cancer.

The full study reports these points: Tumor T-cell repertoires showed less diversity than lymph node repertoires and more diversity than nontumor tissue repertoires, and tumor T-cell repertoires showed preferential V and J gene usage. Tumor and nontumor tissue repertoires were significantly more similar in luminal-like than in basal-like breast cancer. The study presented the conclusion that tumor T cells originate in lymph nodes as consistent with a hypothesis, not as something directly demonstrated. The data were considered consistent with the idea that most tumor T cells come from the lymph node and then expand in tumor tissue.

The axillary draining lymph nodes of breast cancer patients were the source of the lymph node samples. There are 14 amino acids in the CDR3, from cysteine to phenylalanine inclusive. Of all the DNA, just the CDR3 is kept, 42 bases in frame from base 1. Reading the germline V gene gives CDR1 MNHEY and CDR2 SVGAGI. V loses 1 base of germline sequence and J loses 2 bases, and the interval between the two ends is 6 bases. Many counts were recorded for this clonotype. It lacks a known antigen. No quality values exist for individual bases; no much larger clone is one base distant. Instrument used: Illumina HiSeq 2000. Multiplex PCR amplification was used to build the TCR beta chain libraries. The amplified TCR beta chain products were analyzed by high-throughput sequencing. TCRdb reprocessed the public reads (quality trimming at Q25 with fastp, clone calling with MiXCR) and kept in-frame beta chains. Here each entry gathers all rows of one CDR3 protein and keeps the most common genes and DNA. The sample profile shows about 110,000 distinct CDR3 sequences; roughly 29% of them were found once. The top ten hold approximately 5.2% of the sample.

The receptor comes from a female donor with breast cancer. Some clones in this sample may be carry-over from other donors' samples. What was sequenced was axillary lymph node tissue. The chain was built from TRBV6-5 and TRBJ1-3, with an unclear D gene assignment. The CDR3 region: CASSYFGPGNTIYF. Read as DNA, the sequence is TGTGCCAGCAGTTACTTCGGGCCTGGAAACACCATATATTTT.